What follows describes a single T cell receptor (beta chain). This sample is drawn from a study of shared clonotypes between healthy human individuals. The CDR3 is 15 residues long. The germline V gene has CDR1 MNHEY and CDR2 SVGAGI. V lost 0 bases and J lost 4, with 12 bases in between. Clones were read by immunoSEQ multiplex PCR, and TCRdb kept only the in-frame ones, dropping some. Of approximately 840,000 clones in the sample, 90% to 98% were seen once. CD45RO-negative, CCR7-selected cells formed the naive CD8 fraction, which excluded terminally differentiated effector memory CD45RA+ cells. The material sequenced was naive CD8+ T cells sorted from blood. This TCR derives from a man aged 30-40 years in good health. The genes are TRBV6-5 and TRBJ1-2; a weak D match, TRBD1 (5 bases). CDR3 sequence (DNA): TGTGCCAGCAGTTACTCCCAGGGTCACCTCTATGGCTACACCTTC. It yields the protein CASSYSQGHLYGYTF.